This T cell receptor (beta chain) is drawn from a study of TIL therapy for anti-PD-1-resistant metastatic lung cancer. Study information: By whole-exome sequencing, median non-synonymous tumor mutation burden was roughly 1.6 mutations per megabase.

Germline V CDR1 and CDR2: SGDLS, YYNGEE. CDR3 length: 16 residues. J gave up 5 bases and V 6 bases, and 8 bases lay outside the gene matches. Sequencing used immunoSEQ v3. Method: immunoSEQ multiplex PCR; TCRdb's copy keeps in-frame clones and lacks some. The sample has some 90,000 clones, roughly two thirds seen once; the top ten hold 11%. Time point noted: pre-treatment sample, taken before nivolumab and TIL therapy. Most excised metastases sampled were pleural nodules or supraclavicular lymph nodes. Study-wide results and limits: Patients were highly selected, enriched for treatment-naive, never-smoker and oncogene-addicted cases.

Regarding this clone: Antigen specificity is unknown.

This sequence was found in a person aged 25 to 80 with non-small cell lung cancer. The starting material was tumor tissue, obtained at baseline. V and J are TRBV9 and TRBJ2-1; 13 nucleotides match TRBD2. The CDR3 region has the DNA TGTGCCAGCACCGGACCCGGGACTAGCGGGAACAATGAGCAGTTCTTC. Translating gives CASTGPGTSGNNEQFF.